The clone carrying this T cell receptor beta chain was picked up one time. Its antigen remains unknown. The data stem from a study of CD8+ T cells in alopecia areata. Whole-study context: Tofacitinib administration persisted for 6 to 18 months, succeeded by 6 months off drug. Study-wide results and caveats: In scalp and blood during tofacitinib, many expanded lesional clones persisted.

Treatment indicated: oral pan-JAK inhibitor, 5-10 mg twice daily. Collection of lesional scalp punch biopsies and peripheral blood was performed in alopecia areata patients. Reverse transcription of extracted RNA yielded cDNA, which provided the sequencing template. The repertoire was sequenced with immunoSEQ multiplex PCR; TCRdb's copy has only in-frame clones and lacks some. The sample records around 290,000 clones, 55% to 70% being singletons. This TCR was recovered from a human donor with alopecia areata. Sample: CD4+ T cells sorted from blood, taken at week 24, from a patient treated with tofacitinib.

The CDR3 protein is CAWSVLWQRVVAVNTEAFF. CDR3 nucleotide sequence: TGTGCCTGGAGTGTATTGTGGCAGAGGGTAGTTGCAGTGAACACTGAAGCTTTCTTT. The V gene is TRBV30, the J gene TRBJ1-1; no reliable D call. The CDR3 totals 19 residues. Germline V CDR1 and CDR2: GTSNPN, SVGIG (reference sequence). The V end lost 0 bases, the J end lost 0 bases, and 23 bases lay between the germline ends.